The 25 T cell receptor beta chains below were found in one sample sequenced in a study of cytomegalovirus exposure and HLA in healthy donors. PCR amplification relied on 60 Vbeta primers (plus 13 Jbeta primers). Assay used: immunoSEQ multiplex PCR; TCRdb lists only in-frame clones, some missing. The repertoire holds 120,000 to 150,000 clones, with 73% as singletons. The sequenced sample consisted of PBMCs. Every receptor here comes from a human donor in good health.

The chain recombines TRBV18 with TRBJ2-1, with D possibly matching TRBD2 (5 bases). Trimming stripped 6 bases from V and 7 bases from J, with 13 bases between. In germline, CDR1 is KGHSH, CDR2 LQKENI. The CDR3 contains 13 residues. CDR3 loop: CASSTPGGNEQFF. DNA for the CDR3: TGTGCCAGCTCGACCCCGGGCGGGAATGAGCAGTTCTTC. Together with reference TRBV18 and TRBJ2-1, the CDR3 gives the full variable domain: NAGVMQNPRHLVRRRGQEARLRCSPMKGHSHVYWYRQLPEEGLKFMVYLQKENIIDESGMPKERFSAEFPKEGPSILRIQQVVRGDSAAYFCASSTPGGNEQFFGPGTRLTVL.

The genes are TRBV28 and TRBJ2-5, with 7 bases lining up with TRBD1. Germline CDR1 reads MDHEN; CDR2 reads SYDVKM. The CDR3 has 13 residues. The J segment lost 2 bases and the V segment lost 6 bases, leaving 3 bases of the junction unmatched. CDR3 protein: CASRPRGQETQYF. Here the CDR3 DNA reads TGTGCCAGCAGGCCCAGGGGGCAAGAGACCCAGTACTTC.

This clone has more than one count but fewer than ten. One end of the junction does not line up with germline, which may come from a read error. This chain joins TRBV2 and TRBJ1-5, with 10 bases aligning to TRBD1. Germline values: CDR1 SNHLY, CDR2 FYNNEI. CDR3 length equals 14 residues. The CDR3 loop is CGSARQGAVQPQHF. DNA for the CDR3: TGTGGCAGCGCAAGACAGGGGGCAGTTCAGCCCCAGCATTTT.

The chain recombines TRBV30 with TRBJ1-2; D not certain. The CDR3 spans 13 residues. Germline lookup yields CDR1 GTSNPN and CDR2 SVGIG (reference sequence). With 2 bases removed from V and 2 bases from J, the gap between germline ends came to 9 bases. The CDR3: CAWSSQSNYGYTF. In DNA, the CDR3 is TGTGCCTGGAGTTCCCAATCCAACTATGGCTACACCTTC.

This chain links TRBV10-3 with TRBJ1-1, with D unresolved. The CDR3 consists of 14 residues. Trimming took off 0 bases at V and 0 bases at J, with 5 bases between the two ends. Germline V gives CDR1 ENHRY, CDR2 SYGVKD. CDR3 residues: CAISESNMNTEAFF. The CDR3 bases are TGTGCCATCAGTGAGTCGAACATGAACACTGAAGCTTTCTTT.

This clone showed up just once. The genes are TRBV23-1 and TRBJ2-7; 12 nucleotides agree with TRBD2. TRBV23-1 is known as an ORF, though its function is uncertain. V gave up 3 bases and J gave up 2 bases; unmatched junction bases: 2. The CDR3 is made up of 15 amino acids. CDR3 loop: CASSQASGRAYEQYF. Written as DNA, the CDR3 is TGCGCCAGCAGTCAGGCTAGCGGGAGGGCCTACGAGCAGTACTTC.

The CDR3 spells CASGPSGELFF. DNA for the CDR3: TGTGCCAGCGGTCCTAGCGGGGAGCTGTTTTTT. The V gene is TRBV9, the J gene TRBJ2-2; no clear D. Germline loops: CDR1 SGDLS, CDR2 YYNGEE. The germline V and J ends were trimmed by 7 bases and 7 bases, with 8 bases remaining between them. This CDR3 contains 11 residues.

The V gene is TRBV15, the J gene TRBJ2-7; 11 bases line up with TRBD1. The J segment lost 2 bases and the V segment lost 0 bases, leaving 6 bases of the junction unmatched. This CDR3 spans 17 amino acids. Germline-derived CDR1 and CDR2 are LNHNV and YYDKDF (reference sequence). This CDR3 is CATSRDWTGGGTYEQYF. The CDR3 coding sequence is TGTGCCACCAGCAGAGATTGGACAGGGGGCGGCACCTACGAGCAGTACTTC.

The chain uses TRBV5-4 and TRBJ1-1; 7 bases line up with TRBD1. With 0 bases clipped from V and 1 base from J, the junction kept 3 bases outside the gene matches. The germline V gene encodes CDR1 SGHNT and CDR2 YYREEE (reference sequence). The CDR3 sequence is 15 residues long. CDR3 DNA: TGTGCCAGCAGCTTGGCAACAGGGGAGAACACTGAAGCTTTCTTT. It is translated as CASSLATGENTEAFF.

This chain connects TRBV30 to TRBJ1-1; D might be TRBD1 (6 bases). The germline V and J ends were trimmed by 0 bases and 0 bases, with 11 bases remaining between them. The CDR3 runs to 15 residues. Germline V gives CDR1 GTSNPN, CDR2 SVGIG (reference sequence). The CDR3: CAWSVPTGMNTEAFF. The DNA for the CDR3 is TGTGCCTGGAGTGTCCCGACAGGCATGAACACTGAAGCTTTCTTT.

The table lists this clone with a count of one. The genes are TRBV9 and TRBJ1-1, with TRBD1 as a possible D gene (5 bases). CDR3 length: 14 residues. V gave up 3 bases and J gave up 4 bases, with 13 bases separating them. Per germline, CDR1 SGDLS and CDR2 YYNGEE. The CDR3 DNA follows: TGTGCCAGCAGCGCGAGAAGTAGGGGCACTGAAGCTTTCTTT. The encoded protein is CASSARSRGTEAFF. The full variable domain, completed using reference TRBV9 and TRBJ1-1, is DSGVTQTPKHLITATGQRVTLRCSPRSGDLSVYWYQQSLDQGLQFLIQYYNGEERAKGNILERFSAQQFPDLHSELNLSSLELGDSALYFCASSARSRGTEAFFGQGTRLTVV.

This clone has just a few counts. J is TRBJ2-5 and V is TRBV5-1; TRBD1 matches 10 bases. Germline V lookup: CDR1 SGHRS, CDR2 YFSETQ. J gave up 6 bases and V 5 bases, and 10 bases lay outside the gene matches. The CDR3 has 15 amino acids. CDR3 nucleotides: TGCGCCAGCAGTTCCGGGACAGGGGATAGTCAGACCCAGTACTTC. This encodes CASSSGTGDSQTQYF.

This clone appeared a few times. The V and J genes are TRBV4-1 and TRBJ1-2; maybe TRBD1 (6 bases). CDR1 is MGHRA, CDR2 YSYEKL, per germline. The CDR3 has 15 residues. V lost 5 bases and J lost 4, with 17 bases in between. CDR3 sequence: CASSSGRQGPYGYTF. The CDR3 bases are TGCGCCAGCAGCTCAGGGCGGCAGGGGCCCTATGGCTACACCTTC.

The table lists this clone with many counts. The gene calls are TRBV5-5 and TRBJ1-4; D is ambiguous. The germline V gene encodes CDR1 SGHKS and CDR2 YYEKEE (reference sequence). The ends were cut back, 1 base at V and 0 bases at J, with 13 bases in the middle. The CDR3 consists of 17 residues. The CDR3 DNA is TGTGCCAGCAGCTTGCGTGTACGAGTAGCAACTAATGAAAAACTGTTTTTT. Translating gives CASSLRVRVATNEKLFF.

The J gene is TRBJ1-1, the V gene TRBV6-1; the D gene is possibly TRBD1 (6 bases). Germline assignment: CDR1 MNHNS and CDR2 SASEGT. The germline V and J ends were trimmed by 6 bases and 0 bases, with 14 bases remaining between them. This CDR3 contains 15 residues. The CDR3 protein is CASRPRQVMNTEAFF. As DNA, the CDR3 is TGTGCCAGCAGACCAAGACAGGTAATGAACACTGAAGCTTTCTTT.

This clone was seen a handful of times. The rearrangement uses TRBV4-1 and TRBJ2-1; 7 bases are a match to TRBD2. This CDR3 spans 16 amino acids. CDR1 MGHRA and CDR2 YSYEKL come from the germline V gene. The V gene end was trimmed by 4 bases and the J gene end by 5 bases; junction bases not matched to a gene: 11. CDR3 bases: TGCGCCAGCAGCCCGGGATGGGCTAGCGGAAACAATGAGCAGTTCTTC. It specifies CASSPGWASGNNEQFF.

The chain is built from TRBV7-8 and TRBJ2-1; 11 positions match TRBD2. From germline, CDR1 is SGHVS and CDR2 FQNEAQ. The CDR3 extends over 17 amino acids. The J segment lost 2 bases and the V segment lost 3 bases, leaving 6 bases of the junction unmatched. The CDR3: CASSLRLAGGTYNEQFF. DNA for the CDR3: TGTGCCAGCAGCTTGAGGCTAGCGGGGGGAACCTACAATGAGCAGTTCTTC. Filled out from reference TRBV7-8 and TRBJ2-1, the complete variable domain reads GAGVSQSPRYKVAKRGQDVALRCDPISGHVSLFWYQQALGQGPEFLTYFQNEAQLDKSGLPSDRFFAERPEGSVSTLKIQRTQQEDSAVYLCASSLRLAGGTYNEQFFGPGTRLTVL.

In the case of this clone: An end of the junction differs from the germline gene, which may be a read error. The rearrangement joins TRBV7-6 to TRBJ2-1, with 9 bases aligning to TRBD2. There are 14 residues in the CDR3. Germline assignment: CDR1 SGHVS and CDR2 FNYEAQ. The CDR3 DNA is TGTGCCAGCAGCCTAGCGGGAACAGGCGATGAGCAGTTCTTC. Its translation is CASSLAGTGDEQFF.

The chain employs TRBV10-2 and TRBJ2-7, with 8 bases that match TRBD2. Germline CDR1 is WSHSY and CDR2 is SAAADI. This CDR3 spans 16 amino acids. V was pared by 8 bases and J by 2 bases, with 14 bases of the junction left unmatched. Written as DNA, the CDR3 is TGCGCCAGCTTTGAGAGGGGTAGCGGGGTTACCTACGAGCAGTACTTC. Its translation is CASFERGSGVTYEQYF.

The rearrangement joins TRBV7-3 to TRBJ2-1; TRBD2 agrees at 13 bases. Germline loops: CDR1 SGHTA, CDR2 FQGTGA. J was trimmed by 8 bases and V by 5 bases; bases with no gene match: 12. There are 17 residues in the CDR3. This chain's CDR3 is CASSLRTSGSFAHEQFF. CDR3 DNA: TGTGCCAGCAGCCTTCGGACTAGCGGGAGCTTCGCCCATGAGCAGTTCTTC.

The chain couples TRBV7-9 to TRBJ2-7; D is ambiguous. V shed 5 bases and J shed 0 bases, with 14 bases lying between them. Germline CDR1 SEHNR, CDR2 FQNEAQ (reference sequence). This CDR3 has 15 residues. CDR3 region: CASSPDTVSSYEQYF. The CDR3 DNA reads as TGTGCCAGCAGCCCTGACACCGTTAGCTCCTACGAGCAGTACTTC.

This clone was seen more than once but under ten times. The rearrangement links TRBV6-6 to TRBJ1-4; D might be TRBD1 (6 bases). V was pared by 0 bases and J by 5 bases, with 10 bases between. The germline V gene encodes CDR1 MNHNY and CDR2 SVGAGI (reference sequence). The CDR3 has 15 residues. The CDR3 coding sequence is TGTGCCAGCAGTTACTCGGTGGGGACAAATGAAAAACTGTTTTTT. Translating gives CASSYSVGTNEKLFF.

The table lists this clone with a count of one. The chain uses TRBV15 and TRBJ1-6; D remains ambiguous. Trimming cost V 1 base and J 7 bases, with 11 bases left between them. CDR3 length equals 15 residues. Germline CDR1 and CDR2: LNHNV and YYDKDF (reference sequence). The CDR3 reads CATSRATGSNSPLHF. The CDR3 DNA reads TGTGCCACCAGCAGAGCGACTGGGAGCAATTCACCCCTCCACTTT.

This chain links TRBV9 with TRBJ2-1, with 7 bases lining up with TRBD1. CDR3 size: 16 residues. Germline CDR1 and CDR2: SGDLS and YYNGEE. Germline trimming cut 5 bases from V and 1 base from J; bases unmatched to any gene: 9. The CDR3 reads CASSPNSDRSYNEQFF. In nucleotides, the CDR3 is TGTGCCAGCAGTCCCAACTCGGACAGGTCCTACAATGAGCAGTTCTTC.

This clone was seen just once. The chain combines TRBV5-5 with TRBJ1-2; 9 bases map to TRBD1. CDR1 is SGHKS, CDR2 YYEKEE, per germline (reference sequence). V shed 5 bases, J shed 4 bases, and the junction held 3 bases outside the gene matches. CDR3 length: 13 residues. CDR3 amino acids: CASRSTGGYGYTF. The CDR3 DNA reads TGTGCCAGCAGATCGACAGGGGGCTATGGCTACACCTTC.